This T cell receptor beta chain is drawn from a study of regulatory T cells in long-lasting Graves disease. Study-wide findings and caveats: Persistent disease favored TRBV28, TRBJ1-2 and TRBJ2-5.

The CDR3 length is 17 residues. CDR1 is DFQATT, CDR2 SNEGSKA, per germline (reference sequence). The junction had 14 bases not matched to a gene; V was cut back by 5 bases and J by 1 base. Time point defined: newly diagnosed GD, antithyroid drugs for less than 3 months. After RNA was extracted from PBMCs, the TCR library was made from it. According to the study, TCR beta libraries were built with iRepertoire HTBI primers and CDR3-region Arm-PCR. MiXCR was run by TCRdb on the multiplex PCR reads, yielding one entry per CDR3 protein. The table records approximately 400,000 distinct CDR3 sequences, just under 15% of them present only once. This clonotype was picked up many times. As yet, its antigen is unknown. The data were also submitted as part of a second study, on T cells in Graves' hyperthyroidism and ophthalmopathy. According to that study: Reasons for excluding patients were uncontrolled infection, other autoimmune disease, pregnancy or lactation. Initially, a first-round RT-PCR of the TCR CDR3 employed the HTBI primer set.

The material sequenced was peripheral blood mononuclear cells (PBMCs), taken at new diagnosis, from a patient treated with antithyroid drugs. The genes are TRBV20-1 and TRBJ1-1, with 9 bases fitting TRBD1. The TCR sequence derives from a woman in her 30s with Graves disease. CDR3 coding DNA: TGCAGTGCTTCCGTCTCGGGACAGGGAAGTCGGAACACTGAAGCTTTCTTT. It encodes CSASVSGQGSRNTEAFF.